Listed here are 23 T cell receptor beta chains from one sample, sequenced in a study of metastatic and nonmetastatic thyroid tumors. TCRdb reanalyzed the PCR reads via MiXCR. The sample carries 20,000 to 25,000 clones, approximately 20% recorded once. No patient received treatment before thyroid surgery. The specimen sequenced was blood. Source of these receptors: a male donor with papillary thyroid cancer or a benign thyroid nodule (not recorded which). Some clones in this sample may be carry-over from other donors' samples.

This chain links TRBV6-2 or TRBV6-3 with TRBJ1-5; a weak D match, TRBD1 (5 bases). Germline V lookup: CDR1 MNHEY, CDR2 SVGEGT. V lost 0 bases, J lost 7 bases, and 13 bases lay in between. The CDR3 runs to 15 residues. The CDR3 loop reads CASSYSGGPGQPQHF. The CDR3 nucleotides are TGTGCCAGCAGTTACTCGGGGGGACCAGGGCAGCCCCAGCATTTT.

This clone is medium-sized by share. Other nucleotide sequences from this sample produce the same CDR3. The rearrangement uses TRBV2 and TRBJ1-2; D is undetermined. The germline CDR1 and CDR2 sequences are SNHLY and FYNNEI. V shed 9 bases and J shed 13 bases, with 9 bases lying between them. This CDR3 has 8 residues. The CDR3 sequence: CASGVGTF. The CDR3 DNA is TGTGCCAGTGGGGTCGGCACCTTC.

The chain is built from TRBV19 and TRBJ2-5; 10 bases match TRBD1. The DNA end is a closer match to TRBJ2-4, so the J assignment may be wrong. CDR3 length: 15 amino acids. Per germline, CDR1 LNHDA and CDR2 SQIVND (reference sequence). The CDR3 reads CASSRQGARGNIQYF. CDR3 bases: TGTGCCAGTAGTAGACAGGGGGCTCGGGGAAACATTCAGTACTTC.

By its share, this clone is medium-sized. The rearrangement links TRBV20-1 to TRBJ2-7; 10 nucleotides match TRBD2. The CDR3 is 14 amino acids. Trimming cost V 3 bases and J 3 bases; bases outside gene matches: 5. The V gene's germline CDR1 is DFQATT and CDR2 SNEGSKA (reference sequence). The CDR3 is CSASSGGPDYEQYF. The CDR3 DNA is TGCAGTGCTAGTAGCGGGGGGCCCGACTACGAGCAGTACTTC.

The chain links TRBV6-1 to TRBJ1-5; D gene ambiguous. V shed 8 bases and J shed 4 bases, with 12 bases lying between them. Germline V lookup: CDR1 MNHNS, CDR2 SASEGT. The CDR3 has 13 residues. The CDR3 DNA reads TGTGCCAGCGATCTTACTGAAAATCAGCCCCAGCATTTT. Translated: CASDLTENQPQHF.

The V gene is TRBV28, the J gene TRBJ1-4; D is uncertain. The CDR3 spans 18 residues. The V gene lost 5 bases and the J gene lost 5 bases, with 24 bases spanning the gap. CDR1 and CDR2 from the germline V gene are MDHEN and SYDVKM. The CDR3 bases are TGTGCCAGCAGTCCGATCTACAAACCTAGGACGACAAATGAAAAACTGTTTTTT. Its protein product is CASSPIYKPRTTNEKLFF.

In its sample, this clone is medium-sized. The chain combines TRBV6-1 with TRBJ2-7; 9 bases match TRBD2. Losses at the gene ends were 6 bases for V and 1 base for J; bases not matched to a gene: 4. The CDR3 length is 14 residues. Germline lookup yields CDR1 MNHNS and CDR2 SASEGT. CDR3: CASRGTSPSYEQYF. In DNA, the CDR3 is TGTGCCAGCAGAGGGACTAGCCCTTCCTACGAGCAGTACTTC.

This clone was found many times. The CDR3 DNA reads TGCAGTGCTAGTAATACAGGAGCACTCGATACTAACTATGGCTACACCTTC. It is translated as CSASNTGALDTNYGYTF. The V gene is TRBV20-1, the J gene TRBJ1-2; TRBD1 might be the D (5 bases). V lost 3 bases to trimming and J lost 0 bases, with 20 bases between them. The CDR3 totals 17 residues. Germline-derived CDR1 and CDR2 are DFQATT and SNEGSKA (reference sequence).

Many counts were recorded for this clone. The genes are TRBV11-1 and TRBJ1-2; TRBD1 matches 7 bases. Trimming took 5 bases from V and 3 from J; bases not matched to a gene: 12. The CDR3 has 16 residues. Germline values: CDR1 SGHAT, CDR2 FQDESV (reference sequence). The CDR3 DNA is TGTGCCAGCAGCGCCGGGGACAGCTACTTGGACTATGGCTACACCTTC. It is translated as CASSAGDSYLDYGYTF.

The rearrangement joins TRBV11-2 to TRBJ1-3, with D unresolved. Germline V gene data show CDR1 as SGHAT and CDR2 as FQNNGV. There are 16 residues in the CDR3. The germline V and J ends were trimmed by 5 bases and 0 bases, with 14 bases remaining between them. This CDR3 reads CASSPSRMSSGNTIYF. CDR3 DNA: TGTGCCAGCAGCCCATCCCGCATGAGCTCTGGAAACACCATATATTTT.

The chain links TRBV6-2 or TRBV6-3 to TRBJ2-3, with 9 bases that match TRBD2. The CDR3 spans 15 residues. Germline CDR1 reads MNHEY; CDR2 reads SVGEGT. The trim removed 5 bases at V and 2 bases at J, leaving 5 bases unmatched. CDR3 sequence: CASSPGLADTDTQYF. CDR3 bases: TGTGCCAGCAGTCCGGGACTAGCCGACACAGATACGCAGTATTTT.

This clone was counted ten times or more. The CDR3 loop reads CASSNMDGGEQYF. DNA of the CDR3: TGTGCCAGCAGCAATATGGACGGAGGCGAGCAGTACTTC. This rearrangement joins TRBV11-2 to TRBJ2-7; D is possibly TRBD2 (5 bases). This CDR3 region has 13 residues. Germline-derived CDR1 and CDR2 are SGHAT and FQNNGV. Trimming cost V 5 bases and J 6 bases, with 14 bases left between them.

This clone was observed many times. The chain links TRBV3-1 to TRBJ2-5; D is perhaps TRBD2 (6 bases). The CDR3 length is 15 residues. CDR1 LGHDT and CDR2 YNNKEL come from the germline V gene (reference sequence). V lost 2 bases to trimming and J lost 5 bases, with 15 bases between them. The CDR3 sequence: CASSQSILATETQYF. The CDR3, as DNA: TGTGCCAGCAGCCAAAGTATACTAGCCACCGAGACCCAGTACTTC.

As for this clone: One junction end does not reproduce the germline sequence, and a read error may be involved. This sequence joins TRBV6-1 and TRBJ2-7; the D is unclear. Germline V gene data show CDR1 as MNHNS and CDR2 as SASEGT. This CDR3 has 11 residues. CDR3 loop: CASRQKGGQYF. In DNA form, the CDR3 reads TGTGCTAGCAGGCAGAAGGGCGGGCAGTACTTC.

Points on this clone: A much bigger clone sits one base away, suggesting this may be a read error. The CDR3 region is CASSMRGQDTQYF. The CDR3 region has the DNA TGTGCCAGTAGTATGCGAGGGCAAGATACCCAGTACTTC. The chain carries TRBV19 and TRBJ2-5, with D possibly being TRBD2 (5 bases). There are 13 residues in the CDR3. Germline CDR1 LNHDA, CDR2 SQIVND (reference sequence).

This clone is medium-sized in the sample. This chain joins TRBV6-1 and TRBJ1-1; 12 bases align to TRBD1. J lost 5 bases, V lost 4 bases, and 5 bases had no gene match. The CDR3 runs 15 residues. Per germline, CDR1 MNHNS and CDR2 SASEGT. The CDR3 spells CASSGDRGRYTEAFF. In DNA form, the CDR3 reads TGTGCCAGCAGTGGGGACAGGGGGCGTTATACTGAAGCTTTCTTT.

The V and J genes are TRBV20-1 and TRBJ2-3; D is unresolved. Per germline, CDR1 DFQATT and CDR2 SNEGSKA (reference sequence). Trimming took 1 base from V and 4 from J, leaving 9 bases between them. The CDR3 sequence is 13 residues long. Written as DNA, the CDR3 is TGCAGTGCTAGAGTTGGGTTTGCAGATACGCAGTATTTT. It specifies CSARVGFADTQYF.

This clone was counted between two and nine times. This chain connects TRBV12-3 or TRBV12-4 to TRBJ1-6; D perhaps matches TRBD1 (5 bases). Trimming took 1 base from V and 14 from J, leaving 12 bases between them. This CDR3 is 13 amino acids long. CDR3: CASSLELGGSLHF. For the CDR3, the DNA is TGTGCCAGCAGTTTAGAACTCGGGGGGTCCCTCCACTTT.

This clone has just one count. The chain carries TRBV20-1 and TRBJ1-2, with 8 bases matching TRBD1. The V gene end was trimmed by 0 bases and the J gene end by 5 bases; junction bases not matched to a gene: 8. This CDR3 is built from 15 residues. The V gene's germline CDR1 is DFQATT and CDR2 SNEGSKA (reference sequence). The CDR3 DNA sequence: TGCAGTGCTAGAGATCCCCTCGACAGGGGATATGGCTACACCTTC. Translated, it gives CSARDPLDRGYGYTF.

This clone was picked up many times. CDR3 bases: TGTGCCAGCAGCGTAGGGGCGGGAGGGGCCTACAATGAGCAGTTCTTC. It codes for CASSVGAGGAYNEQFF. The chain recombines TRBV9 with TRBJ2-1; TRBD2 matches 9 bases. With 0 bases clipped from V and 2 bases from J, the junction kept 3 bases outside the gene matches. The CDR3 length is 16 residues. The germline CDR1 and CDR2 sequences are SGDLS and YYNGEE.

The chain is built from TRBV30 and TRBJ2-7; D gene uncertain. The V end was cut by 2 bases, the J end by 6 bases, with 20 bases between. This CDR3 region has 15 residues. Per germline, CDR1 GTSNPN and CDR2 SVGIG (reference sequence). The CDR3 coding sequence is TGTGCCTGGAGTCCAGTTGTCCTAGGTTCTTCCGAGCAGTACTTC. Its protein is CAWSPVVLGSSEQYF.

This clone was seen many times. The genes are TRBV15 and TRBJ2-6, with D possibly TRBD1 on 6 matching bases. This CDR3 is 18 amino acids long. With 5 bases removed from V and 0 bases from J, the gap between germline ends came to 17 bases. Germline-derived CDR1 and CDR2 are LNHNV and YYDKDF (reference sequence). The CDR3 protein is CATSRRDIGRSGANVLTF. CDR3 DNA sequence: TGTGCCACCAGCCGACGGGACATTGGCCGCTCTGGGGCCAACGTCCTGACTTTC.

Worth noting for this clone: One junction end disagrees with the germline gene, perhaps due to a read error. The CDR3: CSASPGQWQHQHF. The CDR3 coding sequence is TGCAGTGCTAGTCCAGGGCAGTGGCAGCACCAGCATTTT. The gene calls are TRBV20-1 and TRBJ1-5, with TRBD1 as a possible D gene (5 bases). The germline CDR1 and CDR2 sequences are DFQATT and SNEGSKA (reference sequence). CDR3 length: 13 amino acids.